A selection of T cell receptor beta chains follows, all from one sample in a study of blood T cells in healthy people across ages. TCRdb called the 5' RACE reads again in MiXCR, with one record for every CDR3 protein. The profile shows 550,000 to 600,000 distinct CDR3 sequences, 27% of them singletons. Sequenced sample: blood. The receptors derive from a woman in her sixties or seventies in good health. Both conserved end residues are part of each CDR3. The D gene is left open where the match is weak. For some rows the clone size is stated as once, few or many, or as a class when expanded; others skip it.

>TRBD2|-|TRBJ2-1|TRBV20-1
CSARDLRRGADNEQFF
TGCAGTGCTAGAGATCTAAGGCGGGGGGCAGACAATGAGCAGTTCTTC
>TRBD1|-|TRBJ2-5|TRBV28
CASSSRTGRWGETQYF
TGTGCCAGCAGTTCAAGGACAGGACGATGGGGAGAGACCCAGTACTTC
>-|few|TRBJ2-5|TRBV7-2
CASTINGVETQYF
TGTGCCAGCACCATAAACGGGGTTGAGACCCAGTACTTC
>-|-|TRBJ1-5|TRBV3-1
CASSQHGQPQHF
TGTGCCAGCAGCCAGCACGGTCAGCCCCAGCATTTT
>-|-|TRBJ2-5|TRBV7-2
CASSLDPPGAGETQYF
TGTGCCAGCAGCCTAGACCCGCCAGGGGCAGGGGAGACCCAGTACTTC
>TRBD1|few|TRBJ2-7|TRBV6-4
CASSATPGTAYEQYF
TGTGCCAGCAGTGCCACCCCCGGGACAGCCTACGAGCAGTACTTC
>-|-|TRBJ2-7|TRBV6-1
CASKSAVLDEQYF
TGTGCCAGCAAATCGGCGGTCCTTGACGAGCAGTACTTC
>TRBD2|-|TRBJ2-2|TRBV2
CASGLAGTTGELFF
TGTGCCAGCGGACTAGCGGGAACGACCGGGGAGCTGTTTTTT
>-|-|TRBJ1-4|TRBV20-1
CSAREAGEKLFF
TGCAGTGCCCGGGAAGCGGGTGAAAAACTGTTTTTT
>-|few|TRBJ2-2|TRBV20-1
CSARDPGGGGSGELFF
TGCAGTGCTAGAGATCCCGGGGGAGGGGGGTCCGGGGAGCTGTTTTTT
>-|-|TRBJ2-5|TRBV6-1
CASSENQETQYF
TGTGCCAGCAGTGAGAATCAAGAGACCCAGTACTTC
>TRBD1|-|TRBJ2-7|TRBV18
CASSPRDRGAYEQYF
TGTGCCAGCTCACCCCGGGACAGGGGAGCTTACGAGCAGTACTTC
>-|few|TRBJ1-2|TRBV20-1
CSTRVESQGYGYTF
TGCAGTACTAGGGTGGAGTCGCAGGGTTATGGCTACACCTTC
>-|-|TRBJ2-2|TRBV19
CASSKGTLNTGELFF
TGTGCCAGCTCTAAGGGGACTCTAAACACCGGGGAGCTGTTTTTT
>-|-|TRBJ2-5|TRBV4-2
CASSQGLGNFLYQETQYF
TGTGCCAGCAGCCAAGGGCTGGGTAACTTCCTGTACCAAGAGACCCAGTACTTC
>-|few|TRBJ2-7|TRBV10-3
CAIRPQGGEQYF
TGTGCCATCAGGCCACAGGGTGGGGAGCAGTACTTC
>-|-|TRBJ1-4|TRBV18
CASSPRSESEKLFF
TGTGCCAGCTCACCACGGTCCGAGAGTGAAAAACTGTTTTTT
>-|-|TRBJ1-2|TRBV6-2/TRBV6-3
CASSYSQESRYTF
TGTGCCAGCAGTTACTCGCAGGAAAGCCGCTACACCTTC
>-|-|TRBJ2-4|TRBV4-2
CASSQGTEAKNIQYF
TGTGCCAGCAGCCAAGGGACAGAAGCAAAAAACATTCAGTACTTC
>-|few|TRBJ2-2|TRBV7-8
CASSFRGGTPNTGELFF
TGTGCCAGCAGTTTCCGAGGGGGGACACCTAACACCGGGGAGCTGTTTTTT
>-|-|TRBJ1-1|TRBV29-1
CSVRGLILNTEAFF
TGCAGCGTTCGGGGCCTAATCTTGAACACTGAAGCTTTCTTT
>TRBD2|-|TRBJ2-5|TRBV7-8
CASSLRTSGLQETQYF
TGTGCCAGCAGCCTCCGGACTAGCGGTCTCCAAGAGACCCAGTACTTC
>-|few|TRBJ2-3|TRBV6-6
CASRPRTGGSNTQYF
TGTGCCAGCAGGCCCCGGACTGGCGGTTCGAATACGCAGTATTTT
>-|many|TRBJ2-5|TRBV28
CASSFPGVETQYF
TGTGCCAGCAGTTTTCCGGGGGTAGAGACCCAGTACTTC
>-|few|TRBJ2-3|TRBV4-3
CASSQDGAPTDTQYF
TGCGCCAGCAGCCAAGATGGGGCCCCCACAGATACGCAGTATTTT
>TRBD2|few|TRBJ2-1|TRBV20-1
CSARKSGGAGEQFF
TGCAGTGCTAGGAAAAGCGGGGGGGCCGGTGAGCAGTTCTTC
>TRBD1|-|TRBJ1-2|TRBV7-8
CASSLGGTGKNYGYTF
TGTGCCAGCAGCTTAGGGGGGACAGGGAAGAACTATGGCTACACCTTC
>TRBD1|-|TRBJ1-1|TRBV20-1
CSAREQGIAEAFF
TGCAGTGCTAGAGAACAGGGGATAGCTGAAGCTTTCTTT
>-|few|TRBJ2-5|TRBV7-2
CASSLWVNQETQYF
TGTGCCAGCAGCTTATGGGTGAACCAAGAGACCCAGTACTTC
>-|-|TRBJ1-6|TRBV28
CASSTWDYNSPLHF
TGTGCCAGCAGCACGTGGGACTATAATTCACCCCTCCACTTT
>-|-|TRBJ1-6|TRBV12-3/TRBV12-4
CASSLDTYNSPLHF
TGTGCCAGCAGTTTAGATACTTATAATTCACCCCTCCACTTT
>-|few|TRBJ1-5|TRBV2
CASSDRQSNQPQHF
TGTGCCAGCAGTGATAGACAAAGCAATCAGCCCCAGCATTTT
>-|-|TRBJ1-1|TRBV15
CATRPSGYRTEAFF
TGTGCCACCAGACCATCGGGGTATCGGACTGAAGCTTTCTTT